This T cell receptor (beta chain) was obtained from a study of naive and memory T cell subsets. Regarding this clonotype: The antigen is undetermined.

Study outcomes and limitations: Naive repertoires, especially CD8, held a few larger clonotypes, possibly memory cells re-expressing CD45RA. Clonotypes here are unpaired alpha or beta chain sequences. Over 95% of naive TCR sequences appeared only once after error correction, unlike memory subsets.

Germline CDR1 and CDR2: MNHNY and SVGAGI (reference sequence). V lost 7 bases, J lost 4 bases, and 3 bases stayed unmatched. This CDR3 is built from 12 residues. An equimolar mix of two oligonucleotides served as the beta constant-region primer for TRBC1 and TRBC2. Ligated cDNA was amplified by four rounds of PCR with nested alpha and beta constant-region primers and SP2. A 12-nucleotide UMI and the SP2 primer were added to the cDNA 3' end by oligonucleotide ligation. TCRdb called the UMI-ligation and nested PCR reads again in MiXCR, with one record for every CDR3 protein. This table holds under 150,000 distinct CDR3 sequences, 15% to 20% found once. After CD4 positive bead selection, the CD4-negative fraction gave CD8 T cells.

Sequencing was carried out using naive CD8+ T cells from blood. This TCR came from a human donor in good health. This chain uses TRBV6-6 with TRBJ1-1; 7 bases line up with TRBD1. The CDR3 nucleotides are TGTGCCAGCATACAGGGGTTCACTGAAGCTTTCTTT. This gives the protein CASIQGFTEAFF.